This T cell receptor (beta chain) was retrieved from a study of cytomegalovirus exposure and HLA in healthy donors. 60 Vbeta and 13 Jbeta primers were used in PCR. The method was immunoSEQ multiplex PCR; TCRdb's version includes in-frame clones alone and lacks a portion of them. The table includes some 170,000 clones, around 70% detected once. This CDR3 spans 16 amino acids. Trimming left V 3 bases short and J 1 base short, with 16 bases between. From germline, CDR1 is SNHLY and CDR2 FYNNEI. Sequences were obtained from PBMCs. The sequence derives from a male donor in good health and CMV-seronegative. V usage is TRBV2 and J usage is TRBJ2-7; the D gene is possibly TRBD1 (6 bases). CDR3 sequence: CASSDPDRSPSYEQYF. In DNA, the CDR3 is TGTGCCAGCAGTGACCCCGACAGGAGCCCTTCCTACGAGCAGTACTTC.